This is a list of T cell receptor beta chains from one sample in a study of cytomegalovirus exposure and HLA in healthy donors. Some clones are missing from TCRdb's copy, which holds only in-frame ones; the method was immunoSEQ multiplex PCR. The sample lists 70,000 to 95,000 clones, over 75% seen once, with 3.3% in the top ten. The specimen sequenced was PBMCs. These receptors came from a man in his fifties in good health and CMV-seronegative. CDR3s include the opening cysteine and the closing phenylalanine or tryptophan. Each record gives: V gene, D gene, CDR3 protein. A D gene is named only where the DNA matches it firmly.

TRBV6-6,-,CASGEVSLSYEQYF
TRBV7-2,-,CASSLVPGKGTEAFF
TRBV11-1,-,CASSFRVDYGYTF
TRBV6-5,-,CVSRAGVSGNTIYF
TRBV4-1,-,CASSQEPRLGTGELFF
TRBV5-6,-,CASRPTGLSGNTIYF
TRBV2,TRBD1,CASSEWFSRSKVLNRGSRTEAFF
TRBV5-6,TRBD1,CASSSDRGRGATF
TRBV6-5,TRBD2,CASKAGGPDTQYF
TRBV18,-,CASSPPSRGIEQFF
TRBV19,TRBD1,CASSPGQGAQETQYF
TRBV5-1,TRBD1,CASSLDRRGYTF
TRBV13,-,CASSLGRDYGYTF
TRBV27,-,CASSRFLAGSYNSPLHF
TRBV4-3,TRBD2,CASSPLAGGGWETQYF
TRBV9,TRBD1,CASSVGQGGIHEQYF
TRBV28,TRBD2,CASSTPTSGGYTGELFF
TRBV6-6,-,CASEPGGRPNEKLFF
TRBV2,-,CASSYTRVLTF
TRBV9,TRBD2,CASGVKGEGGTQYF
TRBV19,-,CASSIWAGQAEKLFF
TRBV18,TRBD1,CASSIGTDSSYEQYF
TRBV2,-,CASSNQVGLNTEAFF
TRBV5-6,TRBD1,CASSLETGDGYTF
TRBV20-1,-,CSALRLTEFF
TRBV5-6,TRBD2,CASSRTSGETQYF
TRBV27,-,CASSLSSWTSRGGYTF
TRBV28,-,CASSSRNEQFF
TRBV6-5,-,CASTTLERERHEQFF
TRBV13,TRBD2,CASSQTGGPLNEQFF
TRBV2,-,CASSVGGGGPQHF
TRBV7-9,-,CASTPMGSRNTEAFF